This T cell receptor (beta chain) was sequenced in a study of human T cells and chemical hapten exposure. Attachment of unique molecular identifiers to individual cDNA molecules was performed in the library. TCRdb independently ran MiXCR on the RACE reads; one entry per CDR3 protein. Of about 360,000 distinct CDR3 sequences listed, more than 4.5% are singletons. Time point of the sample: patch test 1, 2 weeks after DPC sensitization. Treatment denoted: therapeutic diphenylcyclopropenone sensitization with weekly scalp DPC. The germline V gene has CDR1 SGHTA and CDR2 FQGNSA. V lost 1 base and J 4 bases, leaving 14 bases between the germline ends. CDR3 length: 17 amino acids.

This TCR derives from a woman aged 45-60 years with alopecia areata. Some clones in this sample may be carry-over from other donors' samples. This specimen was whole blood, taken in connection with sensitization to the hapten diphenylcyclopropenone (DPC). V is TRBV7-2 and J is TRBJ2-6; the D is unclear. CDR3 DNA sequence: TGTGCCAGCAGCTTAGTAGTCGCCAGGCGGGGGGCCAACGTCCTGACTTTC. This sequence encodes CASSLVVARRGANVLTF.